The 10 T cell receptor beta chains given below trace back to one sample, sequenced in a study of T-cell memory formation after mild COVID-19. TCRdb reprocessed the 5' RACE reads with MiXCR, giving one entry per CDR3 protein. This table has about 270,000 distinct CDR3 sequences, less than 20% appearing once. The sequencing sample was made of PBMCs or a T cell subset sorted from them (not recorded which). The origin of the receptors is an adult woman who had mild COVID-19 (a few samples of this study predate the infection). Cell type and time point are not known.

This clonotype was detected only a few times. J is TRBJ2-5 and V is TRBV12-3 or TRBV12-4, with 9 bases lining up with TRBD2. The CDR3 contains 18 residues. Trimming cost V 0 bases and J 2 bases; bases outside gene matches: 10. The CDR3: CASSLAGGSGGKQETQYF. DNA of the CDR3: TGTGCCAGCAGTTTAGCGGGAGGTAGCGGGGGAAAGCAAGAGACCCAGTACTTC.

V gene TRBV6-2 or TRBV6-3 combines with J gene TRBJ2-7; 9 bases line up with TRBD2. The CDR3 has 14 residues. The germline V gene has CDR1 MNHEY and CDR2 SVGEGT. The V and J ends lost 7 bases and 4 bases, in that order; junction bases with no gene match: 8. The DNA for the CDR3 is TGTGCCAGCATTCCTAGCGGGGTTGGTTACGAGCAGTACTTC. Translating it yields CASIPSGVGYEQYF.

The chain carries TRBV15 and TRBJ2-7, with TRBD2 matching 11 bases. Germline V gene data show CDR1 as LNHNV and CDR2 as YYDKDF (reference sequence). V trimming: 0 bases; J trimming: 4 bases; junction bases outside the gene matches: 8. This CDR3 spans 17 amino acids. CDR3 nucleotide sequence: TGTGCCACCAGCAGAGAGGGTAGCGGGGGGGGCCGGTACGAGCAGTACTTC. Translation gives CATSREGSGGGRYEQYF. Based on the CDR3 plus reference TRBV15 and TRBJ2-7, the full variable domain is DAMVIQNPRYQVTQFGKPVTLSCSQTLNHNVMYWYQQKSSQAPKLLFHYYDKDFNNEADTPDNFQSRRPNTSFCFLDIRSPGLGDTAMYLCATSREGSGGGRYEQYFGPGTRLTVT.

This clonotype was detected ten times or more. The chain employs TRBV12-3 or TRBV12-4 and TRBJ2-5; the D gene is possibly TRBD2 (5 bases). V was pared by 3 bases and J by 3 bases, with 8 bases between. CDR3 length: 13 residues. The CDR3 bases are TGTGCCAGCAGTTTTCGGGGAGAAGAGACCCAGTACTTC. Its protein product is CASSFRGEETQYF.

Ten or more counts support this clonotype. The DNA of the CDR3 is TGTGCCAGCAGCTTAGCGACAGATACGCAGTATTTT. Its translation: CASSLATDTQYF. The chain recombines TRBV7-6 with TRBJ2-3; D remains unclear. Germline V gives CDR1 SGHVS, CDR2 FNYEAQ. This CDR3 comprises 12 residues. Trimming shortened V by 0 bases and J by 3 bases, and 1 base separated the two germline ends.

This chain connects TRBV30 to TRBJ1-6; D is unresolved. This CDR3 has 14 residues. In germline, CDR1 is GTSNPN, CDR2 SVGIG (reference sequence). The V end was cut by 5 bases, the J end by 7 bases, with 15 bases between. DNA of the CDR3: TGTGCCTGGGGTAGCCTCCTAAGAAATTCACCCCTCCACTTT. This codes for CAWGSLLRNSPLHF.

This clonotype showed up just a few times. This chain joins TRBV14 and TRBJ2-7; tentative D call: TRBD2 (5 bases). The length of the CDR3 is 13 residues. V dropped 4 bases and J dropped 7 bases, with 14 bases sitting between them. Germline V gives CDR1 SGHDN, CDR2 FVKESK. The CDR3, as DNA: TGTGCCAGCAGCCCCGGGGTGTGGGAAGAGCAGTACTTC. Amino acid sequence: CASSPGVWEEQYF.

This clonotype has more than one count but fewer than ten. The chain couples TRBV7-6 to TRBJ2-3; TRBD1 agrees at 7 bases. Losses at the gene ends were 2 bases for V and 3 bases for J; bases not matched to a gene: 5. The CDR3 totals 15 residues. Germline V lookup: CDR1 SGHVS, CDR2 FNYEAQ. The CDR3 loop reads CASSLSDRVTDTQYF. CDR3 DNA sequence: TGTGCCAGCAGCTTATCCGACAGGGTGACAGATACGCAGTATTTT.

This clonotype was counted a few times. The rearrangement links TRBV2 to TRBJ1-1; the D is unclear. Deletions cut 5 bases from V and 0 bases from J, with 10 bases between. CDR3 size: 14 residues. The V gene's germline CDR1 is SNHLY and CDR2 FYNNEI. This CDR3 reads CASSYRVMNTEAFF. The CDR3 DNA reads TGTGCCAGCAGTTACAGAGTTATGAACACTGAAGCTTTCTTT.

This chain joins TRBV3-2 and TRBJ2-7; the table assigns TRBD2, which was not confirmed against the DNA. TRBV3-2 is annotated as a pseudogene. This CDR3 is 16 amino acids long. The CDR3 DNA reads TGTGCCAGCACCCCGAATTTGCGGGAGGAAACCTACGAGCAGTACTTC. Translating it yields CASTPNLREETYEQYF.